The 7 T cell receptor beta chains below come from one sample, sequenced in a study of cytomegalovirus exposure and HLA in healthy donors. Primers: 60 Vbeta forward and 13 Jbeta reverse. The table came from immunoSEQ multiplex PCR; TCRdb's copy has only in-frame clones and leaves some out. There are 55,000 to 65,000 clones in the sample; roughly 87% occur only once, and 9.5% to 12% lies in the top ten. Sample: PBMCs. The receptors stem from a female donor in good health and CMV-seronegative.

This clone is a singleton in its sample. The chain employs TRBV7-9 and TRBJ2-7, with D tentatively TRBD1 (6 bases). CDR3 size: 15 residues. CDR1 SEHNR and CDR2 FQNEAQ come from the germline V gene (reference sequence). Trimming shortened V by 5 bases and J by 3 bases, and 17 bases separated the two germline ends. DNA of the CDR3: TGTGCCAGCAGCCCACGACAGGCAGCCAACTACGAGCAGTACTTC. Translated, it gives CASSPRQAANYEQYF.

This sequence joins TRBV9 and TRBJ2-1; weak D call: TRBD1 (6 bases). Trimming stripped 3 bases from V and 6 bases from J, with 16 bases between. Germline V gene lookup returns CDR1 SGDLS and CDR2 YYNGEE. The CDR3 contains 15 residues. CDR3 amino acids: CASSGSPGQPNEQFF. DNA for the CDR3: TGTGCCAGCAGCGGAAGCCCCGGACAGCCCAATGAGCAGTTCTTC. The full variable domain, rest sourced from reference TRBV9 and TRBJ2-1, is DSGVTQTPKHLITATGQRVTLRCSPRSGDLSVYWYQQSLDQGLQFLIQYYNGEERAKGNILERFSAQQFPDLHSELNLSSLELGDSALYFCASSGSPGQPNEQFFGPGTRLTVL.

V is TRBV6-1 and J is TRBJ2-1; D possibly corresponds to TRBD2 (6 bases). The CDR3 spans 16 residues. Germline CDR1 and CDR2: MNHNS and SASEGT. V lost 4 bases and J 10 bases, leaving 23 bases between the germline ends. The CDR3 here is CASSGRGGALSSEQFF. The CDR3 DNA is TGTGCCAGCAGTGGGAGGGGAGGCGCGTTGTCTAGCGAGCAGTTCTTC.

The CDR3 is CSVIRDRINSGANVLTF. For the CDR3, the DNA is TGCAGCGTCATCCGGGACAGGATCAACTCTGGGGCCAACGTCCTGACTTTC. The chain has TRBV29-1 and TRBJ2-6; TRBD1 matches 8 bases. Germline V gene data show CDR1 as SQVTM and CDR2 as ANQGSEA. The length of the CDR3 is 17 residues. Trimming took 6 bases from V and 0 from J; bases not matched to a gene: 10.

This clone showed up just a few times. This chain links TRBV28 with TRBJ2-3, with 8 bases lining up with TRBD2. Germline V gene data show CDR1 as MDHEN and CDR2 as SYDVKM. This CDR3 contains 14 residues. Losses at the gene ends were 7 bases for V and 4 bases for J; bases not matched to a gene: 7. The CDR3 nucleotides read TGTGCCAGCAAAGGCGGGACTAGTTCAGATACGCAGTATTTT. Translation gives CASKGGTSSDTQYF.

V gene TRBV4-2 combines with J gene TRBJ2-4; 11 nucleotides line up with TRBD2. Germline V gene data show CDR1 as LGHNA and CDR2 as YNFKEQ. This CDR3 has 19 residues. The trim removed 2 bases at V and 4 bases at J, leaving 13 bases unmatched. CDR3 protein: CASSQSVVAGGPEKNIQYF. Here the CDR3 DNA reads TGTGCCAGCAGCCAATCTGTAGTAGCGGGAGGGCCGGAGAAAAACATTCAGTACTTC.

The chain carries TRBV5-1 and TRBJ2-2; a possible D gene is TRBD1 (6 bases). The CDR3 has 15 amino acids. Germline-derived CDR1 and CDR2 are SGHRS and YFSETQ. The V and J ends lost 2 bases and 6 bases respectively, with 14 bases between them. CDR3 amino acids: CASSFNRAVAGELFF. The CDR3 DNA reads TGCGCCAGCAGCTTTAACAGGGCGGTTGCCGGGGAGCTGTTTTTT.